One and the same sample provided the 6 T cell receptor beta chains below, sequenced in a study of T cells in Graves' hyperthyroidism and ophthalmopathy. RNA transcripts provided the source from which TCR beta CDR3 regions were amplified. The HTBI primer set was used in a first-round RT-PCR of the TCR CDR3. Via MiXCR, TCRdb re-called the multiplex PCR reads, giving one row per CDR3 protein. The repertoire consists of roughly 250,000 distinct CDR3 sequences, with roughly 15% occurring once and the leading ten covering about an eighth. The sequencing sample was made of blood. These receptors were taken from a woman between 40 and 50 years old with Graves' hyperthyroidism that later progressed to Graves' ophthalmopathy.

This clonotype came up many times. V is TRBV6-1 and J is TRBJ2-1; D may correspond to TRBD1 or TRBD2 (5 bases each). The V gene lost 4 bases and the J gene lost 7 bases, with 11 bases spanning the gap. The CDR3 sequence is 13 residues long. Germline V gives CDR1 MNHNS, CDR2 SASEGT. In DNA, the CDR3 is TGTGCCAGCAGTGCTCCGTGGGGGAATGAGCAGTTCTTC. This translates into CASSAPWGNEQFF.

The table lists this clonotype with many counts. The chain combines TRBV2 with TRBJ2-1; 12 bases are a match to TRBD2. This CDR3 is 24 amino acids long. The trim removed 5 bases at V and 8 bases at J, leaving 34 bases unmatched. Germline assignment: CDR1 SNHLY and CDR2 FYNNEI. CDR3 amino acids: CASSPKADRLLALTSGSRVDEQFF. The DNA of the CDR3 is TGTGCCAGCAGTCCTAAAGCCGACAGACTTCTAGCCTTGACTAGCGGGAGCAGAGTAGATGAGCAGTTCTTC.

Ten or more counts support this clonotype. This chain connects TRBV3-1 to TRBJ2-4, with 7 bases matching TRBD1. J gave up 0 bases and V 4 bases, and 6 bases lay outside the gene matches. This CDR3 is built from 16 residues. Germline lookup yields CDR1 LGHDT and CDR2 YNNKEL (reference sequence). CDR3 region: CASSPWTGIAKNIQYF. The CDR3 bases are TGTGCCAGCAGCCCCTGGACAGGAATAGCCAAAAACATTCAGTACTTC.

This clonotype was seen repeatedly, ten times or more. V gene TRBV12-3 or TRBV12-4 combines with J gene TRBJ1-5; TRBD1 matches 8 bases. This CDR3 region has 15 residues. Trimming cost V 2 bases and J 7 bases; bases outside gene matches: 7. CDR3 nucleotide sequence: TGTGCCAGCAGTTTACAGGGGGCCCTAGGACAGCCCCAGCATTTT. Protein sequence: CASSLQGALGQPQHF.

In its sample, this clonotype was seen many times. J is TRBJ1-4 and V is TRBV3-1; D gene unclear. CDR1 is LGHDT, CDR2 YNNKEL, per germline (reference sequence). The CDR3 loop spans 14 amino acids. The V gene lost 4 bases and the J gene lost 4 bases, with 10 bases spanning the gap. The CDR3 loop is CASSLGVYNEKLFF. CDR3 DNA sequence: TGTGCCAGCAGCCTCGGGGTTTATAATGAAAAACTGTTTTTT.

The sample holds many counts of this clonotype. The V call is TRBV27, the J call TRBJ2-7; 12 bases fit TRBD2. Looked up from germline, CDR1 is MNHEY and CDR2 is SMNVEV (reference sequence). V dropped 5 bases and J dropped 2; count of bases not matched to a gene: 7. The CDR3 is 16 residues long. The CDR3 DNA reads TGTGCCAGCAGTAAATCGTGGACTAGCGGGACCTACGAGCAGTACTTC. Translated, it gives CASSKSWTSGTYEQYF.